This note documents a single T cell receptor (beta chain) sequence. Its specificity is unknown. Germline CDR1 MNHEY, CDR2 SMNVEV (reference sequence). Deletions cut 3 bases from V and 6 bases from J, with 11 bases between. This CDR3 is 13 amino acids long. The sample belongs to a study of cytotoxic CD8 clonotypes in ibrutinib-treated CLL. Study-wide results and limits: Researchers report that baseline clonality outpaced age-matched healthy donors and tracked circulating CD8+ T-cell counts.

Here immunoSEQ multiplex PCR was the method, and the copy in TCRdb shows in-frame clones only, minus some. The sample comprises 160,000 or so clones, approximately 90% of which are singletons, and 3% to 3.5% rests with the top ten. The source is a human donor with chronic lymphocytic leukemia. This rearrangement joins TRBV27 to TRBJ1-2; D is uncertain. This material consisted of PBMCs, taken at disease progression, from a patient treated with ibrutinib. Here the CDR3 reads CASSFGGLDGYTF. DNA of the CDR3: TGTGCCAGCAGTTTTGGAGGGCTGGATGGCTACACCTTC.